The next 21 T cell receptor beta chains were all read from a single sample in a study of human T cells and chemical hapten exposure. TCRdb re-derived calls from the RACE reads in MiXCR, one entry per CDR3 protein. The table records about 120,000 distinct CDR3 sequences, roughly 12% of them present only once. The time point here: pre-sensitization, week 0. Treatment: therapeutic diphenylcyclopropenone sensitization with weekly scalp DPC. This specimen consisted of whole blood, obtained in connection with sensitization to the hapten diphenylcyclopropenone (DPC). All receptors derive from a woman between 18 and 29 years old with alopecia areata. Some clones in this sample may be carry-over from other donors' samples.

A few counts support this clonotype. The chain couples TRBV7-6 to TRBJ2-7; a weak D match, TRBD1 (6 bases). V dropped 0 bases and J dropped 6 bases, with 6 bases sitting between them. This CDR3 has 12 residues. In germline, CDR1 is SGHVS, CDR2 FNYEAQ. CDR3 sequence: CASSLAGAEQYF. CDR3 nucleotide sequence: TGTGCCAGCAGCTTAGCGGGGGCCGAGCAGTACTTC.

This clonotype was detected a few times. V usage is TRBV6-2 or TRBV6-3 and J usage is TRBJ1-1; no firm D call. Trimming stripped 7 bases from V and 3 bases from J, with 21 bases between. This CDR3 contains 16 residues. The germline CDR1 and CDR2 sequences are MNHEY and SVGEGT. The CDR3 DNA reads TGTGCCAGCAAATTACGACACACCTTCGTGGACACTGAAGCTTTCTTT. Residues: CASKLRHTFVDTEAFF.

In its sample, this clonotype was seen once. The V call is TRBV19, the J call TRBJ2-2; D not certain. Trimming removed 2 bases from V and 2 bases from J, with 6 bases in between. This CDR3 has 14 amino acids. CDR1 is LNHDA, CDR2 SQIVND, per germline (reference sequence). In nucleotides, the CDR3 is TGTGCCAGTAGTATATCCCTTAACACCGGGGAGCTGTTTTTT. Protein: CASSISLNTGELFF.

The chain has TRBV28 and TRBJ1-4; D ambiguous. V was clipped by 6 bases and J by 7 bases, with 9 bases between them. Germline CDR1 MDHEN, CDR2 SYDVKM. CDR3 size: 12 residues. The CDR3 nucleotides read TGTGCCAGCAGCTCTATCGGTGAAAAACTGTTTTTT. Protein sequence: CASSSIGEKLFF.

This clonotype occurred many times. This rearrangement joins TRBV7-9 to TRBJ2-3; a weak D match, TRBD2 (5 bases). V was trimmed by 1 base and J by 3 bases, leaving 17 bases between them. Germline CDR1 is SEHNR and CDR2 is FQNEAQ (reference sequence). The length of the CDR3 is 17 residues. The CDR3, as DNA: TGTGCCAGCAGCTTAGACCTAGCCCATGGAGGTACAGATACGCAGTATTTT. The encoded protein is CASSLDLAHGGTDTQYF.

As DNA, the CDR3 is TGTGCCAGCATCTCCTTCTGGAGGGGGCAAGAGACCCAGTACTTC. Amino acid sequence: CASISFWRGQETQYF. V is TRBV11-3 and J is TRBJ2-5; either TRBD1 or TRBD2 may fit D (6 bases each). Trimming left V 7 bases short and J 2 bases short, with 17 bases between. Germline values: CDR1 SGHNT, CDR2 YENEEA. The length of the CDR3 is 15 residues.

The table lists this clonotype with a few counts. The V and J genes are TRBV3-1 and TRBJ1-6; D is perhaps TRBD1 (5 bases). V shed 4 bases and J shed 10 bases, with 11 bases lying between them. This CDR3 is built from 13 residues. Germline loops: CDR1 LGHDT, CDR2 YNNKEL (reference sequence). CDR3 protein: CASSRKEGSPLHF. Written as DNA, the CDR3 is TGTGCCAGCAGCCGTAAGGAGGGGTCACCCCTCCACTTT.

The chain recombines TRBV2 with TRBJ2-2; D is possibly TRBD1 or TRBD2 (5 bases each). This CDR3 is 15 amino acids long. V was clipped by 6 bases and J by 5 bases, with 16 bases between them. Germline V CDR1 and CDR2: SNHLY, FYNNEI. The CDR3: CASRERDRGTGELFF. The CDR3 DNA sequence: TGTGCCAGCAGAGAACGGGACCGGGGTACCGGGGAGCTGTTTTTT.

This clonotype has just a few counts. The CDR3 sequence is CASITSGVPKETQYF. The CDR3 DNA sequence: TGTGCCAGCATCACTAGCGGGGTACCAAAAGAGACCCAGTACTTC. The chain carries TRBV6-2 or TRBV6-3 and TRBJ2-5; TRBD2 agrees at 10 bases. Germline lookup yields CDR1 MNHEY and CDR2 SVGEGT. The CDR3 runs 15 residues. V dropped 7 bases and J dropped 3; count of bases not matched to a gene: 8.

V gene TRBV6-2 or TRBV6-3 combines with J gene TRBJ2-5; unclear D gene. This CDR3 is built from 11 residues. The V gene lost 4 bases and the J gene lost 7 bases, with 7 bases spanning the gap. The germline gives CDR1 MNHEY, CDR2 SVGEGT. CDR3 amino acids: CASSSLATQYF. The CDR3, as DNA: TGTGCCAGCAGTTCGTTAGCGACCCAGTACTTC.

Many counts were recorded for this clonotype. The chain links TRBV2 to TRBJ1-5; D call uncertain. CDR3 length equals 17 residues. Germline CDR1 SNHLY, CDR2 FYNNEI. Between the trimmed V and J ends, which lost 5 bases and 0 bases, there was a span of 17 bases. In DNA, the CDR3 is TGTGCCAGCAGTTTCCAACCTTCGGACGGTAGCAATCAGCCCCAGCATTTT. It is translated as CASSFQPSDGSNQPQHF.

This clonotype was picked up a small number of times. The chain combines TRBV4-1 with TRBJ1-5; no clear D. This CDR3 region has 15 residues. Germline lookup yields CDR1 MGHRA and CDR2 YSYEKL. Between the trimmed V and J ends, which lost 0 bases and 0 bases, there was a span of 6 bases. DNA of the CDR3: TGCGCCAGCAGCCAAGAAGTAGGTAGCAATCAGCCCCAGCATTTT. This gives the protein CASSQEVGSNQPQHF.

The CDR3 sequence is CASSYGDSSSYNEQFF. The CDR3 DNA follows: TGTGCCAGCAGTTACGGGGACTCGAGCTCCTACAATGAGCAGTTCTTC. The chain uses TRBV6-2 or TRBV6-3 and TRBJ2-1; D is possibly TRBD2 (6 bases). There are 16 residues in the CDR3. V lost 2 bases and J 0 bases, leaving 11 bases between the germline ends. Germline lookup yields CDR1 MNHEY and CDR2 SVGEGT.

There are a few counts of this clonotype. The rearrangement uses TRBV4-3 and TRBJ2-1, with 9 positions matching TRBD1. Germline V CDR1 and CDR2: LGHNA, YSLEER. V gave up 2 bases and J gave up 7 bases; unmatched junction bases: 6. The CDR3 runs to 15 residues. CDR3 nucleotide sequence: TGCGCCAGCAGCCAACGGTACAGGGGGCTTAATGAGCAGTTCTTC. This encodes CASSQRYRGLNEQFF.

This clonotype was counted many times. This rearrangement joins TRBV6-5 to TRBJ1-2, with a weak D call TRBD1 (5 bases). V shed 0 bases and J shed 4 bases, with 9 bases lying between them. The length of the CDR3 is 14 residues. CDR1 is MNHEY and CDR2 is SVGAGI in the germline V gene. The CDR3 nucleotides are TGTGCCAGCAGTTACTCGCCAGGGACCTATGGCTACACCTTC. It translates to CASSYSPGTYGYTF.

This rearrangement joins TRBV10-3 to TRBJ2-3; D unclear. The CDR3 contains 11 residues. Germline assignment: CDR1 ENHRY and CDR2 SYGVKD. V was clipped by 8 bases and J by 2 bases, with 5 bases between them. Written as DNA, the CDR3 is TGTGCCATCGCAGTCACAGATACGCAGTATTTT. Translated: CAIAVTDTQYF.

This clonotype was recorded only once. CDR3 sequence (DNA): TGTGCCAGTAGTATTGGGAATGAAAAACTGTTTTTT. This gives the protein CASSIGNEKLFF. The chain couples TRBV19 to TRBJ1-4, with unresolved D. V was clipped by 3 bases and J by 5 bases, with 4 bases between them. Germline CDR1 and CDR2: LNHDA and SQIVND (reference sequence). The length of the CDR3 is 12 residues. The variable domain in full, with the rest retrieved from reference TRBV19 and TRBJ1-4, is DGGITQSPKYLFRKEGQNVTLSCEQNLNHDAMYWYRQDPGQGLRLIYYSQIVNDFQKGDIAEGYSVSREKKESFPLTVTSAQKNPTAFYLCASSIGNEKLFFGSGTQLSVL.

This clonotype was detected many times. The CDR3: CASRGQGEKLFF. The DNA for the CDR3 is TGTGCATCGCGTGGGCAAGGTGAAAAACTGTTTTTT. The chain has TRBV9 and TRBJ1-4; D is unclear. Germline-derived CDR1 and CDR2 are SGDLS and YYNGEE. The CDR3 covers 12 residues.

Here the CDR3 reads CASSQVNRGTKNIQYF. The CDR3 DNA reads as TGCGCCAGCAGCCAAGTTAACAGGGGAACCAAAAACATTCAGTACTTC. The chain is built from TRBV4-3 and TRBJ2-4; 7 bases line up with TRBD1. The CDR3 spans 16 residues. V gave up 1 base and J gave up 2 bases; unmatched junction bases: 5. Germline CDR1 LGHNA, CDR2 YSLEER.

The rearrangement links TRBV18 to TRBJ1-1; D is undetermined. Germline V gene data show CDR1 as KGHSH and CDR2 as LQKENI. Between the trimmed V and J ends, which lost 3 bases and 0 bases, there was a span of 8 bases. The CDR3 consists of 14 residues. The CDR3 DNA is TGTGCCAGCTCACCTTATGAGGTGAACACTGAAGCTTTCTTT. This sequence encodes CASSPYEVNTEAFF.

This clonotype was detected many times. The rearrangement links TRBV7-6 to TRBJ1-1; D not certain. The CDR3 covers 10 residues. CDR1 is SGHVS and CDR2 is FNYEAQ in the germline V gene. V was clipped by 5 bases and J by 8 bases, with 6 bases between them. CDR3 region: CASSPEEAFF. The CDR3 bases are TGTGCCAGCAGCCCCGAAGAAGCTTTCTTT.